This entry features one T cell receptor beta chain sequence. The same CDR3 arises from other DNA sequences in this sample as well. The sample comes from a study of T cell responses to AZD1222 COVID-19 vaccine. Study in general: Investigators merged groups given second doses at roughly 4 or roughly 12 weeks.

Trimming removed 4 bases from V and 1 base from J; junction bases left unmatched: 2. CDR1 and CDR2 from the germline V gene are MDHEN and SYDVKM. This CDR3 spans 14 amino acids. Repertoires were generated with immunoSEQ multiplex PCR, while TCRdb's copy carries only in-frame clones and drops some. The sample yields roughly 130,000 clones, around 90% seen once. The receptor was derived from an adult in good health. This specimen was peripheral blood, taken on day 0 of AZD1222 vaccination. The V and J genes are TRBV28 and TRBJ1-1, with TRBD1 identical over 8 bases. Here the CDR3 DNA reads TGTGCCAGCAGTTCCGGACAGGGGAACACTGAAGCTTTCTTT. As protein: CASSSGQGNTEAFF.